This TCR beta chain stems from a study of blood T cell repertoires in COVID-19. Study summary: Sites in the United States, Italy and Spain provided acute and convalescent COVID-19 samples. From T cells, B-cell-depleted T cells, or PBMCs came the material, which was cDNA or gDNA.

Original analysis: Reference gene primer amplification in the assay estimated nucleated cell counts. Only in-frame clones appear in the TCRdb table, and some are missing; sequencing was by immunoSEQ multiplex PCR. That table furnishes V, J and clone size, whereas the DNA furnished D and trimming. The sample consists of over 150,000 clones, 70% to 90% of them appearing once. CDR3 length equals 14 residues. Germline lookup yields CDR1 MNHEY and CDR2 SVGAGI. The germline V and J ends were trimmed by 0 bases and 2 bases, with 5 bases remaining between them. The sequencing sample was made of peripheral blood. The clonotype originates from a man aged 45-65 years with active or convalescent COVID-19. The V gene is TRBV6-5, the J gene TRBJ1-3, with a tentative D call TRBD1 (5 bases). CDR3 nucleotide sequence: TGTGCCAGCAGTTACTCCAGGGCTGGAAACACCATATATTTT. Protein sequence: CASSYSRAGNTIYF.